These 5 T cell receptor beta chains originate from one sample sequenced in a study of T-cell memory formation after mild COVID-19. TCRdb re-called the 5' RACE reads with MiXCR, one entry per CDR3 protein. The table shows about 360,000 distinct CDR3 sequences, with roughly an eighth occurring only once. Input material: PBMCs or a T cell subset sorted from them (not recorded which). These receptors originate from a man aged 18 to 35 who had mild COVID-19 (a few samples of this study predate the infection). Cell type and time point are not known.

V usage is TRBV5-1 and J usage is TRBJ1-1, with D unresolved. Between the trimmed V and J ends, which lost 7 bases and 0 bases, there was a span of 7 bases. Germline CDR1 is SGHRS and CDR2 is YFSETQ. This CDR3 contains 12 residues. This CDR3 is CASGYVNTEAFF. CDR3 in DNA: TGCGCCAGCGGGTACGTGAACACTGAAGCTTTCTTT.

The V and J genes are TRBV7-8 and TRBJ1-6; no definite D call. Germline values: CDR1 SGHVS, CDR2 FQNEAQ. This CDR3 has 12 amino acids. V was clipped by 2 bases and J by 14 bases, with 10 bases between them. CDR3 amino acids: CASSLRAPTLHF. For the CDR3, the DNA is TGTGCCAGCAGCTTACGCGCCCCGACCCTCCACTTT.

The table lists this clonotype with a few counts. This chain joins TRBV6-6 and TRBJ1-4; a possible D gene is TRBD1 (5 bases). Germline assignment: CDR1 MNHNY and CDR2 SVGAGI (reference sequence). The CDR3 loop spans 16 amino acids. The ends were cut back, 2 bases at V and 4 bases at J, with 14 bases in the middle. CDR3 in DNA: TGTGCCAGCAGTTACCCTTCGGGGGGGAATAATGAAAAACTGTTTTTT. Protein sequence: CASSYPSGGNNEKLFF.

The chain links TRBV12-3 or TRBV12-4 to TRBJ1-2, with D uncertain. Trimming stripped 3 bases from V and 3 bases from J, with 8 bases between. The CDR3 covers 13 residues. DNA for the CDR3: TGTGCCAGCAGTTTCGGTGCCCACTATGGCTACACCTTC. Amino acids: CASSFGAHYGYTF.

This clonotype has just a few counts. The J gene is TRBJ1-6, the V gene TRBV12-3 or TRBV12-4; 7 nucleotides match TRBD1. The length of the CDR3 is 15 residues. V lost 4 bases, J lost 10 bases, and 10 bases stayed unmatched. CDR3 in DNA: TGTGCCAGCAGTTCACGACAGGGAGTTGGGTCACCCCTCCACTTT. Its protein product is CASSSRQGVGSPLHF.